Shown below are 21 T cell receptor beta chains from a single sample sequenced in a study of T cell responses to AZD1222 COVID-19 vaccine. Repertoires were generated with immunoSEQ multiplex PCR, while TCRdb's copy carries only in-frame clones and drops some. The sample yields some 84,000 clones, 65% to 90% seen once. The sample was peripheral blood, taken on day 0 of AZD1222 vaccination. These receptors were taken from an adult in good health.

The chain is built from TRBV5-6 and TRBJ2-4; TRBD1 might be the D (6 bases). CDR1 is SGHDT and CDR2 is YYEEEE in the germline V gene. The ends were cut back, 4 bases at V and 3 bases at J, with 20 bases in the middle. The CDR3 loop spans 17 amino acids. CDR3 in amino acids: CASSQTILGAGKNIQYF. The CDR3 DNA follows: TGTGCCAGCAGCCAAACGATACTGGGGGCTGGCAAAAACATTCAGTACTTC. Drawing the rest from reference TRBV5-6 and TRBJ2-4, the complete variable domain is DAGVTQSPTHLIKTRGQQVTLRCSPKSGHDTVSWYQQALGQGPQFIFQYYEEEERQRGNFPDRFSGHQFPNYSSELNVNALLLGDSALYLCASSQTILGAGKNIQYFGAGTRLSVL.

The chain combines TRBV5-6 with TRBJ2-3; 15 bases are a match to TRBD2. The CDR3 length is 19 residues. CDR1 and CDR2 (germline): SGHDT, YYEEEE. Trimming took 2 bases from V and 4 from J; bases not matched to a gene: 11. The CDR3, as DNA: TGTGCCAGCAGCTTCTCCTCCGGGACTAGCGGGAGGCGGGCAGATACGCAGTATTTT. Amino acid sequence: CASSFSSGTSGRRADTQYF.

This clone was observed once. The chain is built from TRBV15 and TRBJ2-7; D call uncertain. The germline V gene encodes CDR1 LNHNV and CDR2 YYDKDF (reference sequence). The CDR3 spans 14 residues. The germline V and J ends were trimmed by 0 bases and 10 bases, with 16 bases remaining between them. This chain's CDR3 is CATSREFSQAGQYF. DNA of the CDR3: TGTGCCACCAGCAGAGAGTTCTCTCAGGCCGGCCAGTACTTC.

V usage is TRBV12-5 and J usage is TRBJ1-4; D is perhaps TRBD1 (5 bases). Germline CDR1 is LGHNT and CDR2 is FRNRAP. The CDR3 contains 14 residues. Trimming pared 1 base from V and 10 bases from J, leaving 13 bases between. CDR3: CASGLEGYGGKLFF. The DNA of the CDR3 is TGTGCTAGTGGTTTGGAGGGATACGGGGGAAAACTGTTTTTT.

The chain recombines TRBV29-1 with TRBJ2-1, with 7 bases fitting TRBD2. Germline V gene data show CDR1 as SQVTM and CDR2 as ANQGSEA. The trim removed 4 bases at V and 1 base at J, leaving 13 bases unmatched. The CDR3 has 17 amino acids. Here the CDR3 reads CSVGGPLSGMSYNEQFF. For the CDR3, the DNA is TGCAGCGTTGGAGGGCCGTTAAGCGGGATGTCCTACAATGAGCAGTTCTTC.

The V gene is TRBV28, the J gene TRBJ2-5; D not certain. Looked up from germline, CDR1 is MDHEN and CDR2 is SYDVKM. The CDR3 is 12 amino acids. Trimming removed 2 bases from V and 5 bases from J, with 6 bases in between. CDR3 coding DNA: TGTGCCAGCAGTTTAGACCGGGAGACCCAGTACTTC. This codes for CASSLDRETQYF.

This clone appeared a few times. This chain uses TRBV3-1 (or the pseudogene TRBV3-2) with TRBJ2-7; D is unclear. The ends were cut back, 0 bases at V and 6 bases at J, with 18 bases in the middle. Per germline, CDR1 LGHDT and CDR2 YNNKEL (reference sequence). The CDR3 length is 16 residues. The CDR3 DNA follows: TGTGCCAGCAGCCAAGAAGCATCTGTAGTGGGATCCGAGCAGTACTTC. This sequence encodes CASSQEASVVGSEQYF.

This clone was seen once. V and J are TRBV19 and TRBJ2-2; D is undetermined. The CDR3 runs 14 residues. Trimming cost V 5 bases and J 4 bases, with 11 bases left between them. Germline CDR1 reads LNHDA; CDR2 reads SQIVND (reference sequence). CDR3 loop: CASSLLGPTGELFF. The CDR3 DNA reads TGTGCCAGTAGTCTCCTCGGGCCCACCGGGGAGCTGTTTTTT.

This chain connects TRBV24-1 to TRBJ1-5; 8 positions match TRBD1. Looked up from germline, CDR1 is KGHDR and CDR2 is SFDVKD. The J segment lost 4 bases and the V segment lost 5 bases, leaving 12 bases of the junction unmatched. The CDR3 has 17 amino acids. This chain's CDR3 is CATSVGRAGGWNQPQHF. The CDR3 nucleotides read TGTGCCACCAGTGTCGGTCGAGCAGGGGGCTGGAATCAGCCCCAGCATTTT.

This clone appeared a single time. V gene TRBV24-1 combines with J gene TRBJ1-2, with 10 bases lining up with TRBD1. The CDR3 totals 17 residues. Germline CDR1 KGHDR, CDR2 SFDVKD. V was clipped by 4 bases and J by 5 bases; unmatched bases: 12. DNA of the CDR3: TGTGCCACCAGTGACCGGGACCGGGACAGGGGATTGTATGGCTACACCTTC. It yields the protein CATSDRDRDRGLYGYTF.

The chain employs TRBV5-1 and TRBJ1-1, with 7 positions matching TRBD1. J lost 2 bases, V lost 1 base, and 14 bases had no gene match. CDR3 length: 18 amino acids. Germline CDR1 and CDR2: SGHRS and YFSETQ. CDR3 coding DNA: TGCGCCAGCAGCTTGTGGACGCAAGACAGGGCTGGAAACACTGAAGCTTTCTTT. This encodes CASSLWTQDRAGNTEAFF.

In its sample, this clone was seen a few times. The chain joins TRBV6-2 or TRBV6-3 to TRBJ2-7, with no clear D. The ends were cut back, 6 bases at V and 1 base at J, with 19 bases in the middle. Germline CDR1 is MNHEY and CDR2 is SVGEGT. The CDR3 is 16 residues long. The CDR3: CASSRFPLTGSYEQYF. CDR3 sequence (DNA): TGTGCCAGCAGCCGCTTCCCCCTAACTGGTTCCTACGAGCAGTACTTC.

V gene TRBV18 combines with J gene TRBJ2-1, with 7 bases identical to TRBD2. The CDR3 runs 15 residues. CDR1 is KGHSH, CDR2 LQKENI, per germline. J lost 8 bases, V lost 2 bases, and 9 bases had no gene match. CDR3 amino acids: CASSPWAGDRYEQFF. CDR3 coding DNA: TGTGCCAGCTCACCATGGGCGGGAGATCGCTATGAGCAGTTCTTC.

This chain uses TRBV6-1 with TRBJ1-4; D is uncertain. CDR1 MNHNS and CDR2 SASEGT come from the germline V gene. Trimming removed 3 bases from V and 1 base from J, with 9 bases in between. The CDR3 runs 15 residues. CDR3 sequence: CASSEVGITNEKLFF. CDR3 in DNA: TGTGCCAGCAGTGAGGTGGGGATAACTAATGAAAAACTGTTTTTT.

V is TRBV4-2 and J is TRBJ2-7, with 10 positions matching TRBD1. The CDR3 is 15 residues long. With 4 bases clipped from V and 1 base from J, the junction kept 4 bases outside the gene matches. Germline loops: CDR1 LGHNA, CDR2 YNFKEQ. CDR3 nucleotides: TGTGCCAGCAGCCTACCGGGACAGGGGTCCTACGAGCAGTACTTC. This codes for CASSLPGQGSYEQYF.

V and J are TRBV19 and TRBJ2-6; TRBD2 matches at 7 bases. CDR3 size: 19 residues. Germline CDR1 reads LNHDA; CDR2 reads SQIVND (reference sequence). After removal of 6 bases from V and 0 bases from J, the junction contained 14 bases not matched to a gene. The CDR3 nucleotides read TGTGCCAGTAGCACCCGACATCTAGCGGCAAGCTCTGGGGCCAACGTCCTGACTTTC. Its translation: CASSTRHLAASSGANVLTF.

V usage is TRBV27 and J usage is TRBJ2-5; D remains ambiguous. The CDR3 runs to 14 residues. The V end lost 2 bases, the J end lost 1 base, and 8 bases lay between the germline ends. Looked up from germline, CDR1 is MNHEY and CDR2 is SMNVEV (reference sequence). The CDR3 reads CASSLGMTQETQYF. The DNA for the CDR3 is TGTGCCAGCAGTTTAGGGATGACCCAAGAGACCCAGTACTTC.

This rearrangement joins TRBV11-3 to TRBJ2-1, with TRBD2 identical over 8 bases. CDR1 SGHNT and CDR2 YENEEA come from the germline V gene. The CDR3 consists of 15 residues. After removal of 1 base from V and 7 bases from J, the junction contained 6 bases not matched to a gene. CDR3 amino acids: CASSLAGGIQNEQFF. The CDR3 DNA reads TGTGCCAGCAGCTTAGCGGGAGGGATACAAAATGAGCAGTTCTTC. Full variable domain (remainder filled in from reference TRBV11-3 and TRBJ2-1): EAGVVQSPRYKIIEKKQPVAFWCNPISGHNTLYWYLQNLGQGPELLIRYENEEAVDDSQLPKDRFSAERLKGVDSTLKIQPAELGDSAVYLCASSLAGGIQNEQFFGPGTRLTVL.

The chain joins TRBV10-1 to TRBJ2-7; 14 bases align to TRBD2. Germline CDR1 reads WNHNN; CDR2 reads SYGVQD (reference sequence). The CDR3 extends over 15 amino acids. V gave up 6 bases and J gave up 4 bases; unmatched junction bases: 5. The CDR3 nucleotides read TGCGCCAGCAGCCCCGGGACTAGCGGGAGATACGAGCAGTACTTC. Protein sequence: CASSPGTSGRYEQYF.

The rearrangement links TRBV29-1 to TRBJ2-7; D is perhaps TRBD2 (6 bases). This CDR3 has 11 residues. V shed 0 bases and J shed 12 bases, with 12 bases lying between them. Germline V gene data show CDR1 as SQVTM and CDR2 as ANQGSEA. The CDR3 bases are TGCAGCGTTGAAGATCGGAGGGTCTCGTACTTC. It yields the protein CSVEDRRVSYF.

V and J are TRBV3-1 (or the pseudogene TRBV3-2) and TRBJ2-3; 10 nucleotides line up with TRBD1. Germline trimming cut 4 bases from V and 2 bases from J; bases unmatched to any gene: 9. CDR1 and CDR2 from the germline V gene are LGHDT and YNNKEL (reference sequence). There are 17 residues in the CDR3. The CDR3, as DNA: TGTGCCAGCAGCCCTTGGACAGGGGGGTCGAACACAGATACGCAGTATTTT. Translating gives CASSPWTGGSNTDTQYF.